These T cell receptor beta chains were read from a single sample in a study of blood T cell repertoires in COVID-19. Some clones are missing from TCRdb's copy, which holds only in-frame ones; the method was immunoSEQ multiplex PCR. The sample holds 140,000 to 150,000 clones, 80% to 90% seen once. Sequenced input: peripheral blood. The receptor set was obtained from a woman aged 60-70 years with COVID-19, enrolled during active disease. The CDR3 runs from the conserved cysteine through the conserved F or W. The D gene is left open where the match is weak. Clone size is stated in some rows and not others, as once, few, many or a class when expanded.

clone size: NA; D gene: NA; V gene: TRBV5-6; J gene: TRBJ1-2; CDR3 protein: CASSIRRARDGYTF; CDR3 DNA: TGTGCCAGCAGCATACGACGGGCGAGGGATGGCTACACCTTC
clone size: NA; D gene: NA; V gene: TRBV27; J gene: TRBJ2-6; CDR3 protein: CASSWQAGANVLTF; CDR3 DNA: TGTGCCAGCAGTTGGCAGGCTGGGGCCAACGTCCTGACTTTC
clone size: NA; D gene: NA; V gene: TRBV5-4; J gene: TRBJ1-1; CDR3 protein: CASSLRSAGWGGTEAFF; CDR3 DNA: TGTGCCAGCAGCTTGAGGAGTGCAGGGTGGGGAGGCACTGAAGCTTTCTTT
clone size: NA; D gene: NA; V gene: TRBV9; J gene: TRBJ2-7; CDR3 protein: CASSPQGGGSHEQYF; CDR3 DNA: TGTGCCAGCAGCCCCCAAGGGGGGGGTTCCCACGAGCAGTACTTC
clone size: NA; D gene: TRBD1; V gene: TRBV2; J gene: TRBJ1-2; CDR3 protein: CATWTGKGYTF; CDR3 DNA: TGTGCCACCTGGACAGGGAAGGGCTACACCTTC
clone size: NA; D gene: NA; V gene: TRBV4-1; J gene: TRBJ2-1; CDR3 protein: CASSHPPGTGGYNEQFF; CDR3 DNA: TGCGCCAGCAGCCATCCCCCCGGGACTGGGGGGTACAATGAGCAGTTCTTC
clone size: NA; D gene: TRBD1; V gene: TRBV9; J gene: TRBJ1-2; CDR3 protein: CASSPTQGGYGYTF; CDR3 DNA: TGTGCCAGCAGCCCGACACAGGGGGGGTATGGCTACACCTTC
clone size: NA; D gene: NA; V gene: TRBV19; J gene: TRBJ1-5; CDR3 protein: CATRTSINSNQPQHF; CDR3 DNA: TGTGCCACTAGGACATCGATAAATAGCAATCAGCCCCAGCATTTT
clone size: NA; D gene: TRBD2; V gene: TRBV3-1/TRBV3-2; J gene: TRBJ2-5; CDR3 protein: CASSPLTSGEGETQYF; CDR3 DNA: TGTGCCAGCAGCCCATTAACTAGCGGGGAGGGAGAGACCCAGTACTTC
clone size: NA; D gene: NA; V gene: TRBV19; J gene: TRBJ2-3; CDR3 protein: CASSFGGGDADTQYF; CDR3 DNA: TGTGCCAGTAGTTTTGGCGGGGGCGACGCAGATACGCAGTATTTT
clone size: NA; D gene: TRBD1; V gene: TRBV27; J gene: TRBJ2-2; CDR3 protein: CASSPGTGAGELFF; CDR3 DNA: TGTGCCAGCAGTCCCGGGACAGGGGCCGGGGAGCTGTTTTTT
clone size: few; D gene: TRBD1; V gene: TRBV19; J gene: TRBJ1-2; CDR3 protein: CASSPDRGLGYTF; CDR3 DNA: TGTGCCAGCAGCCCAGACAGGGGGCTGGGCTACACCTTC
clone size: NA; D gene: NA; V gene: TRBV19; J gene: TRBJ2-2; CDR3 protein: CASRVPRGGNTGELFF; CDR3 DNA: TGTGCCAGCCGAGTACCGCGGGGCGGGAACACCGGGGAGCTGTTTTTT
clone size: NA; D gene: NA; V gene: TRBV4-2; J gene: TRBJ1-2; CDR3 protein: CASSQDWDTLYYGYTF; CDR3 DNA: TGTGCCAGCAGCCAAGATTGGGACACTCTATACTATGGCTACACCTTC
clone size: NA; D gene: TRBD1; V gene: TRBV9; J gene: TRBJ2-2; CDR3 protein: CASSVPSGQGAFFAGELFF; CDR3 DNA: TGTGCCAGCAGCGTTCCATCGGGACAGGGGGCATTTTTCGCCGGGGAGCTGTTTTTT
clone size: NA; D gene: TRBD1; V gene: TRBV11-2; J gene: TRBJ2-2; CDR3 protein: CASSPGTGVDGELFF; CDR3 DNA: TGTGCCAGCAGCCCCGGGACAGGGGTTGACGGGGAGCTGTTTTTT
clone size: NA; D gene: NA; V gene: TRBV9; J gene: TRBJ1-3; CDR3 protein: CASNQFDGGNTIYF; CDR3 DNA: TGTGCCAGCAACCAGTTCGACGGGGGAAACACCATATATTTT
clone size: few; D gene: NA; V gene: TRBV5-1; J gene: TRBJ1-1; CDR3 protein: CASSLWDGRSTEAFF; CDR3 DNA: TGCGCCAGCAGCCTTTGGGACGGGAGGAGCACTGAAGCTTTCTTT
clone size: NA; D gene: NA; V gene: TRBV5-1; J gene: TRBJ1-6; CDR3 protein: CASSLEQNNSPLHF; CDR3 DNA: TGCGCCAGCAGCTTGGAACAGAATAATTCACCCCTCCACTTT
clone size: NA; D gene: NA; V gene: TRBV18; J gene: TRBJ2-5; CDR3 protein: CASSPGPPGAQYF; CDR3 DNA: TGTGCCAGCTCACCAGGGCCTCCGGGAGCCCAGTACTTC
clone size: few; D gene: NA; V gene: TRBV7-9; J gene: TRBJ1-1; CDR3 protein: CASSSPLLLEPNTEAFF; CDR3 DNA: TGTGCCAGCAGCTCCCCTTTACTTCTAGAACCGAACACTGAAGCTTTCTTT
clone size: few; D gene: TRBD2; V gene: TRBV18; J gene: TRBJ2-1; CDR3 protein: CASSPGAGEYNEQFF; CDR3 DNA: TGTGCCAGCTCACCAGGCGCGGGGGAATACAATGAGCAGTTCTTC
clone size: NA; D gene: NA; V gene: TRBV9; J gene: TRBJ1-6; CDR3 protein: CASSVGTGDSPLHF; CDR3 DNA: TGTGCCAGCAGCGTAGGTACGGGAGATTCACCCCTCCACTTT
clone size: NA; D gene: NA; V gene: TRBV25-1; J gene: TRBJ2-3; CDR3 protein: CASSVGPLSTDTQYF; CDR3 DNA: TGTGCCAGCAGTGTGGGCCCCCTGTCCACAGATACGCAGTATTTT
clone size: NA; D gene: NA; V gene: TRBV9; J gene: TRBJ1-1; CDR3 protein: CASSVVGTFNTEAFF; CDR3 DNA: TGTGCCAGCAGCGTAGTTGGGACATTTAACACTGAAGCTTTCTTT
clone size: NA; D gene: TRBD1; V gene: TRBV30; J gene: TRBJ1-5; CDR3 protein: CAWSLWDRGPGSNQPQHF; CDR3 DNA: TGTGCCTGGAGTTTGTGGGACAGGGGGCCGGGTAGCAATCAGCCCCAGCATTTT